The 9 T cell receptor beta chains reported below all come from one sample, sequenced in a study of T cells in women clearing cervical HPV infection. Clones were sequenced by immunoSEQ multiplex PCR, and TCRdb holds only the in-frame ones, with some missing. The listing records 40,000 to 45,000 clones. Material for sequencing was blood buffy coat. These receptors were collected from a woman between 18 and 70 years old with a cervical HPV16 infection that either progressed to CIN3+ or cleared (not recorded which).

As regards this clone: The read ends 3 residues before the CDR3 terminus; that terminus is restored from the germline J gene. V and J are TRBV5-1 and TRBJ2-1, with 14 bases identical to TRBD2. CDR3 length: 15 amino acids. The germline CDR1 and CDR2 sequences are SGHRS and YFSETQ. The trim removed 4 bases at V and 7 bases at J, leaving 4 bases unmatched. CDR3 DNA, as far as it was read: TGCGCCAGCAGCGGACTAGCGGGGGGTTGGAATGAG. It specifies CASSGLAGGWNE. In full, the CDR3 reads CASSGLAGGWNEQFF. Full variable domain (rest looked up from reference TRBV5-1 and TRBJ2-1): KAGVTQTPRYLIKTRGQQVTLSCSPISGHRSVSWYQQTPGQGLQFLFEYFSETQRNKGNFPGRFSGRQFSNSRSEMNVSTLELGDSALYLCASSGLAGGWNEQFFGPGTRLTVL.

In the case of this clone: The read ends 3 residues shy of where the CDR3 ends; the end is completed using the germline J gene. The chain employs TRBV20-1 and TRBJ1-2; D gene uncertain. Germline values: CDR1 DFQATT, CDR2 SNEGSKA (reference sequence). V was cut by 7 bases and J by 4 bases, with 10 bases left in between. CDR3 size: 11 residues. The CDR3 DNA, read in part, is TGCAGTGACGCGAGGGTCTATGGC. It specifies CSDARVYG. The complete CDR3 reads CSDARVYGYTF.

In regard to this clone: The CDR3 extends 3 residues past the end of the read, so its final part is completed from the germline J gene. This chain connects TRBV7-2 to TRBJ2-3, with D tentatively TRBD2 (6 bases). There are 14 residues in the CDR3. Germline V lookup: CDR1 SGHTA, CDR2 FQGNSA. The CDR3 spells CASRPGGDFMAQYF. The CDR3 bases that were read are TGTGCCAGCAGGCCAGGCGGGGACTTCATGGCG.

To note about this clone: The CDR3 end is not reached by the read, which stops 3 residues before it; the germline J gene fills it in. The V and J genes are TRBV11-2 and TRBJ1-2; no definite D call. The germline CDR1 and CDR2 sequences are SGHAT and FQNNGV. V shed 0 bases and J shed 1 base, with 6 bases lying between them. The CDR3 has 14 amino acids. Incomplete CDR3 DNA: TGTGCCAGCAGCTTAGATATAAATAACTATGGC. Amino acids: CASSLDINNYG. The complete CDR3 protein is CASSLDINNYGYTF.

A note on this clone: The read comes to an end 3 residues before the CDR3 does, leaving the germline J gene to fill in the end. The V gene is TRBV18, the J gene TRBJ2-3; the match to TRBD1 covers 10 bases. Germline CDR1 reads KGHSH; CDR2 reads LQKENI. CDR3 length equals 17 residues. With 4 bases clipped from V and 4 bases from J, the junction kept 11 bases outside the gene matches. The covered CDR3 bases are TGTGCCAGCTCACAATTTAGGGACAGGGGAGCGGCAGATACG. Residues: CASSQFRDRGAADT. The full CDR3 sequence reads CASSQFRDRGAADTQYF.

Worth noting for this clone: The read ends 3 residues shy of where the CDR3 ends; the end is completed using the germline J gene. This chain connects TRBV18 to TRBJ1-1, with TRBD1 as a possible D gene (5 bases). In germline, CDR1 is KGHSH, CDR2 LQKENI. V lost 3 bases to trimming and J lost 1 base, with 9 bases between them. This CDR3 is 14 amino acids long. Partial CDR3 DNA: TGTGCCAGCTCACCCCTTGGACAGAACACTGAA. Translated: CASSPLGQNTE. The entire CDR3 sequence reads CASSPLGQNTEAFF.

For this clone: The observed sequence ends 3 residues before the CDR3 terminus, with the missing tail filled in from the germline J gene. This chain connects TRBV24-1 to TRBJ2-5; no definite D call. The V gene's germline CDR1 is KGHDR and CDR2 SFDVKD. The CDR3 length is 12 residues. Trimming left V 3 bases short and J 2 bases short, with 3 bases between. CDR3 amino acids: CATSDQQETQYF. Partial CDR3 DNA: TGTGCCACCAGTGATCAACAAGAGACC.

On this clone: The read finishes 3 residues shy of the CDR3 end, and the germline J gene is used to complete it. This chain joins TRBV7-8 and TRBJ2-7; maybe TRBD2 (6 bases). Germline V gene data show CDR1 as SGHVS and CDR2 as FQNEAQ. The CDR3 is 15 amino acids. V was shortened by 5 bases and J by 4 bases, with 18 bases between the two germline ends. Here the CDR3 reads CASSNRLGRPYEQYF. The CDR3 bases that were read are TGTGCCAGCAGCAACAGACTAGGGCGTCCATACGAG.

About this clone: The CDR3 extends 3 residues past the end of the read, so its final part is completed from the germline J gene. The gene calls are TRBV18 and TRBJ2-1, with 8 bases aligning to TRBD1. V trimming: 2 bases; J trimming: 9 bases; junction bases outside the gene matches: 9. CDR3 size: 15 residues. Germline assignment: CDR1 KGHSH and CDR2 LQKENI. The CDR3 protein is CASSPSTGELREQFF. The CDR3 bases that were read are TGTGCCAGCTCACCATCGACAGGGGAGTTGCGTGAG.